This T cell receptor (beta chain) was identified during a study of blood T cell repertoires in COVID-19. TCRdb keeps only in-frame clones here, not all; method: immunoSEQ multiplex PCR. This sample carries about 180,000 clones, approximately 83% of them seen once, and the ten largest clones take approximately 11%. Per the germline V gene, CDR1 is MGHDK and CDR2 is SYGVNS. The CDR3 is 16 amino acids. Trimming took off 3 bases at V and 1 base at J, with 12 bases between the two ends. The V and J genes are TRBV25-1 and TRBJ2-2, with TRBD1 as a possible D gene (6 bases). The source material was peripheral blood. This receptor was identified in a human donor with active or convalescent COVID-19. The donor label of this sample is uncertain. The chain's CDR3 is CASSDLDRLNTGELFF. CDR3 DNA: TGTGCCAGCAGTGACCTTGACAGGTTGAACACCGGGGAGCTGTTTTTT.